This entry lists 19 T cell receptor beta chains sequenced from one sample in a study of metastatic and nonmetastatic thyroid tumors. TCRdb reprocessed the PCR reads via MiXCR. The sample has more than 70,000 clones, 7.5% to 9% seen once; the top ten hold 8.8%. All patients reached thyroid surgery having received no treatment beforehand. The sequencing input was blood. These TCRs come from a female donor with papillary thyroid cancer or a benign thyroid nodule (not recorded which). Some clones in this sample may be carry-over from other donors' samples.

V is TRBV18 and J is TRBJ2-2; D remains ambiguous. The germline CDR1 and CDR2 sequences are KGHSH and LQKENI. V dropped 1 base and J dropped 5 bases, with 2 bases sitting between them. The CDR3 is 12 amino acids. CDR3 sequence reads: CASSPRTGELFF. The CDR3 nucleotides read TGTGCCAGCTCACCACGAACCGGGGAGCTGTTTTTT.

This clone appeared many times. The junction does not match germline at one end; this may be a read error. The chain recombines TRBV6-1 with TRBJ1-2, with 8 bases that match TRBD1. The CDR3 totals 14 residues. CDR1 and CDR2 (germline): MNHNS, SASEGT. CDR3 in DNA: TGTGCCAGCAGTGAAGCGCGGACAGGGAAGGTGGGCGTCTTC. Amino acids: CASSEARTGKVGVF.

This clone was picked up many times. CDR3 region: CASRPDPYYLTTDTQYF. In nucleotides, the CDR3 is TGTGCCAGCAGACCCGATCCTTATTACTTGACCACAGATACGCAGTATTTT. The V call is TRBV28, the J call TRBJ2-3, with D unclear. Trimming cost V 6 bases and J 2 bases, with 21 bases left between them. Germline V gene data show CDR1 as MDHEN and CDR2 as SYDVKM. There are 17 residues in the CDR3.

In this sample, this clone turned up many times. This sequence joins TRBV4-1 and TRBJ1-4, with D hard to call. CDR1 is MGHRA, CDR2 YSYEKL, per germline. With 2 bases removed from V and 5 bases from J, the gap between germline ends came to 15 bases. The CDR3 extends over 16 amino acids. The CDR3 nucleotides are TGCGCCAGCAGCCAAAACACTGGACCCAACAATGAAAAACTGTTTTTT. The encoded protein is CASSQNTGPNNEKLFF.

In its sample, this clone was seen many times. The V and J genes are TRBV20-1 and TRBJ2-3, with D tentatively TRBD2 (7 bases). This CDR3 region has 14 residues. V lost 1 base, J lost 2 bases, and 10 bases lay in between. Germline lookup yields CDR1 DFQATT and CDR2 SNEGSKA (reference sequence). This CDR3 reads CSARAGGPTDTQYF. DNA for the CDR3: TGCAGTGCTAGAGCGGGGGGCCCCACAGATACGCAGTATTTT.

This clone came up many times. J is TRBJ2-2 and V is TRBV14; 7 positions match TRBD1. The junction had 6 bases not matched to a gene; V was cut back by 0 bases and J by 5 bases. The germline gives CDR1 SGHDN, CDR2 FVKESK. This CDR3 has 16 amino acids. The DNA for the CDR3 is TGTGCCAGCAGCCAAGAGAAGGGGGCGCGAACCGGGGAGCTGTTTTTT. It translates to CASSQEKGARTGELFF. Complete variable domain (other parts from reference TRBV14 and TRBJ2-2): EAGVTQFPSHSVIEKGQTVTLRCDPISGHDNLYWYRRVMGKEIKFLLHFVKESKQDESGMPNNRFLAERTGGTYSTLKVQPAELEDSGVYFCASSQEKGARTGELFFGEGSRLTVL.

The chain uses TRBV14 and TRBJ2-7; 9 bases are a match to TRBD1. Germline V gene lookup returns CDR1 SGHDN and CDR2 FVKESK. The CDR3 length is 15 residues. Trimming took 4 bases from V and 0 from J; bases not matched to a gene: 4. DNA for the CDR3: TGTGCCAGCAGCCTAACAGGGGGCCACTCCTACGAGCAGTACTTC. Protein product: CASSLTGGHSYEQYF.

This clone has at least ten counts. The chain has TRBV7-3 and TRBJ2-3, with D possibly called TRBD1 or TRBD2 (7 bases each). There are 17 residues in the CDR3. Trimming cost V 2 bases and J 6 bases, with 21 bases left between them. CDR1 is SGHTA, CDR2 FQGTGA, per germline. The CDR3 reads CASSLRGDSPGLDTQYF. The CDR3 DNA reads TGTGCCAGCAGCTTACGGGGGGACAGTCCCGGGTTGGATACGCAGTATTTT.

The rearrangement links TRBV20-1 to TRBJ1-4, with D maybe TRBD1 (5 bases). Germline V CDR1 and CDR2: DFQATT, SNEGSKA (reference sequence). The V and J ends lost 0 bases and 4 bases respectively, with 12 bases between them. The CDR3 consists of 15 residues. CDR3 DNA: TGCAGTGCTAGAGATTGGGGCGGAAATAATGAAAAACTGTTTTTT. Amino acid sequence: CSARDWGGNNEKLFF.

At least ten counts were recorded for this clone. This sequence joins TRBV7-9 and TRBJ2-7, with 8 nucleotides matching TRBD1. The germline V gene encodes CDR1 SEHNR and CDR2 FQNEAQ (reference sequence). V trimming: 5 bases; J trimming: 3 bases; junction bases outside the gene matches: 9. The CDR3 is 15 amino acids. CDR3 bases: TGTGCCAGCAGCGCGGAAACAGGGGGTCACTACGAGCAGTACTTC. This translates into CASSAETGGHYEQYF.

Remarks on this clone: Compared with germline, one end of the junction differs, possibly owing to a read error. CDR3 amino acids: CASSSQGAWAEAFF. CDR3 DNA sequence: TGTGCCAGCAGTTCCCAGGGGGCCTGGGCTGAGGCTTTCTTT. The chain uses TRBV6-1 and TRBJ1-1; 8 nucleotides align to TRBD1. Germline V gene sequence: CDR1 MNHNS, CDR2 SASEGT. This CDR3 has 14 amino acids.

This clone appeared many times. V gene TRBV7-2 combines with J gene TRBJ2-2; 8 nucleotides agree with TRBD2. In germline, CDR1 is SGHTA, CDR2 FQGNSA. The CDR3 sequence is 16 residues long. Trimming at V came to 3 bases and at J to 2 bases, leaving 5 bases not matched to a gene. CDR3: CASSFTSGLNTGELFF. The CDR3 nucleotides are TGTGCCAGCAGCTTTACTAGCGGCCTTAACACCGGGGAGCTGTTTTTT. The full variable domain, with the rest looked up from reference TRBV7-2 and TRBJ2-2, is GAGVSQSPSNKVTEKGKDVELRCDPISGHTALYWYRQSLGQGLEFLIYFQGNSAPDKSGLPSDRFSAERTGGSVSTLTIQRTQQEDSAVYLCASSFTSGLNTGELFFGEGSRLTVL.

This clone was detected ten times or more. J is TRBJ2-7 and V is TRBV12-3 or TRBV12-4; D remains ambiguous. This CDR3 contains 12 residues. Trimming took 3 bases from V and 5 from J, leaving 8 bases between them. CDR3 in DNA: TGTGCCAGCAGTTTCCTTCGCGACGAGCAGTACTTC. This translates into CASSFLRDEQYF.

This clone appeared many times. V is TRBV4-1 and J is TRBJ1-2; tentatively, D is TRBD1 (6 bases). The CDR3 consists of 15 residues. Trimming cost V 0 bases and J 2 bases, with 10 bases left between them. Germline loops: CDR1 MGHRA, CDR2 YSYEKL. As DNA, the CDR3 is TGCGCCAGCAGCCAAGATGAGGGGGTAAACTATGGCTACACCTTC. It is translated as CASSQDEGVNYGYTF.

This clone showed up many times. This rearrangement joins TRBV6-1 to TRBJ1-6; D call uncertain. Germline V lookup: CDR1 MNHNS, CDR2 SASEGT. The CDR3 has 14 amino acids. Trimming removed 8 bases from V and 5 bases from J, with 13 bases in between. CDR3 nucleotides: TGTGCCAGCCGGAAGGCGGGTAATAATTCACCCCTCCACTTT. This encodes CASRKAGNNSPLHF.

Ten or more counts support this clone. The chain is built from TRBV19 and TRBJ2-3; the D is unclear. V was cut by 6 bases and J by 4 bases, with 11 bases left in between. Germline V gene lookup returns CDR1 LNHDA and CDR2 SQIVND (reference sequence). The CDR3 contains 13 residues. The CDR3 region is CASSRHAADTQYF. The CDR3 DNA reads as TGTGCCAGTAGCCGCCACGCCGCAGATACGCAGTATTTT.

This clone has only a few counts. The CDR3 spells CASSENTGTQETQYF. Written as DNA, the CDR3 is TGTGCCAGCAGTGAAAATACCGGGACTCAAGAGACCCAGTACTTC. The chain joins TRBV2 to TRBJ2-5; the D gene is possibly TRBD2 (6 bases). The ends were cut back, 2 bases at V and 2 bases at J, with 12 bases in the middle. Germline lookup yields CDR1 SNHLY and CDR2 FYNNEI. There are 15 residues in the CDR3.

This clone was recorded many times. A read error may produce the germline difference seen at one junction end. The CDR3 nucleotides are TGCGCCGGCAGTACAAACAGGGTTGAAGCTTTCTTT. Translation gives CAGSTNRVEAFF. The V call is TRBV10-2, the J call TRBJ1-1; D may be TRBD1 (6 bases). Germline assignment: CDR1 WSHSY and CDR2 SAAADI. This CDR3 contains 12 residues.

This clone appeared a few times. Since no conserved phenylalanine or tryptophan closes the CDR3, a read error is the likely cause. Because the CDR3's place on the DNA is in doubt, the DNA is left out and the CDR3 is given as listed by TCRdb. The V call is TRBV12-3 or TRBV12-4, the J call TRBJ2-2; TRBD1 reflects the table's D call only, with no check against the DNA. The CDR3 totals 13 residues, both ends included. The chain's CDR3 is CASSFLQGGELLL.